The table lists the clone carrying this TCR beta chain with many counts. This record comes from a study of regulatory T cells in long-lasting Graves disease. The TCR beta library used iRepertoire HTBI primers with Arm-PCR amplification of CDR3. In TCRdb, the multiplex PCR reads were re-called with MiXCR into one record per CDR3 protein. The repertoire consists of roughly 250,000 distinct CDR3 sequences, with 15% to 20% occurring once and the leading ten covering approximately 14%. Described time point: newly diagnosed GD, antithyroid drugs for less than 3 months. The TCR library used RNA extracted from PBMCs. Another study also made use of these data, one on T cells in Graves' hyperthyroidism and ophthalmopathy.

The specimen comprised peripheral blood mononuclear cells (PBMCs), sampled at new diagnosis, from a patient treated with antithyroid drugs. The sequence was obtained from a woman in her twenties or thirties with Graves disease.

The CDR3 DNA reads as TGTGCCAGCAGCCCGACGGATTTCTATGGCTACACCTTC. The encoded protein is CASSPTDFYGYTF. V usage is TRBV14 and J usage is TRBJ1-2, with D uncertain. The germline V gene encodes CDR1 SGHDN and CDR2 FVKESK. The CDR3 totals 13 residues. V gave up 4 bases and J gave up 4 bases, with 10 bases separating them.